Each of the 2 T cell receptor beta chains below was sequenced from the same sample in a study of T cells after yellow fever vaccination. TCRdb fed the 5' RACE reads into MiXCR, producing one record per CDR3 protein. The data contain about 330,000 distinct CDR3 sequences, about 4% of them singletons. The sample in question was PBMCs, obtained 5 days after the yellow fever booster vaccination. Source of these receptors: a man aged 18 to 35 who received the YFV17D yellow fever vaccine.

V usage is TRBV5-6 and J usage is TRBJ2-1, with D uncertain. CDR3 length: 11 amino acids. Between the trimmed V and J ends, which lost 4 bases and 8 bases, there was a span of 7 bases. Germline V gene data show CDR1 as SGHDT and CDR2 as YYEEEE. The CDR3 DNA is TGTGCCAGCAGCCTTCAGGATGAGCAGTTCTTC. Protein: CASSLQDEQFF.

V is TRBV5-4 and J is TRBJ2-3; D is uncertain. V was trimmed by 4 bases and J by 2 bases, leaving 8 bases between them. Looked up from germline, CDR1 is SGHNT and CDR2 is YYREEE (reference sequence). The CDR3 sequence is 13 residues long. This chain's CDR3 is CASSNLATDTQYF. CDR3 nucleotides: TGTGCCAGCAGCAATTTAGCCACAGATACGCAGTATTTT.